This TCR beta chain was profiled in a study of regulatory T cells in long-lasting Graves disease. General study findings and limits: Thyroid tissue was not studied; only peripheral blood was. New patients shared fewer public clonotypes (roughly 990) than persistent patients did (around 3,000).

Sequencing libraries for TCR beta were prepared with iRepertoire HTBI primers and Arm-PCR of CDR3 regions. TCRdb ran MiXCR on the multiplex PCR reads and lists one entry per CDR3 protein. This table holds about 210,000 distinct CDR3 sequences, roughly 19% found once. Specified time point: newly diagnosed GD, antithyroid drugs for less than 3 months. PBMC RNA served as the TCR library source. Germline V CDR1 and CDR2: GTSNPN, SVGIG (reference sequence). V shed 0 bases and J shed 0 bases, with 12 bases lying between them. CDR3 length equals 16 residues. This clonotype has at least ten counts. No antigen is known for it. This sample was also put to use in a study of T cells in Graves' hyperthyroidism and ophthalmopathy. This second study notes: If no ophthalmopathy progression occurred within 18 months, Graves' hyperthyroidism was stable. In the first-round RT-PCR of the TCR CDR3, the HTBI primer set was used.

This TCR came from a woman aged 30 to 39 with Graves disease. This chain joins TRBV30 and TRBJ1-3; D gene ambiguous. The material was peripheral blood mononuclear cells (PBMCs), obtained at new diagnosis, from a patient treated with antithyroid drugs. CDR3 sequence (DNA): TGTGCCTGGAGTGTGGCGGACGGGAGCTCTGGAAACACCATATATTTT. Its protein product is CAWSVADGSSGNTIYF.